This record concerns one TCR beta chain sequence. Its cognate antigen is unknown. These data belong to a study of cytomegalovirus exposure and HLA in healthy donors. Study-wide results and limits: Most TCRs appeared rarely, but some public TCRs recurred in many donors.

Looked up from germline, CDR1 is MNHEY and CDR2 is SMNVEV (reference sequence). The CDR3 loop spans 14 amino acids. Trimming shortened V by 7 bases and J by 0 bases, and 11 bases separated the two germline ends. Primers included in the PCR were 60 Vbeta and 13 Jbeta primers. Sequenced by immunoSEQ multiplex PCR; TCRdb stores in-frame clones only, minus some. The sample has around 130,000 clones; 79% are singletons. The rearrangement joins TRBV27 to TRBJ2-3; weak D call: TRBD2 (5 bases). Sequencing used PBMCs. The origin of this receptor is a man aged 18 to 30 in good health and CMV-seronegative. CDR3 in amino acids: CASTLASSTDTQYF. The DNA for the CDR3 is TGTGCCAGCACCTTAGCGAGTAGCACAGATACGCAGTATTTT.